This TCR beta chain was recorded in a study of molecular identifiers for immune sequencing clone quantification (dated 2018 in TCRdb). At the level of the whole study: For a replicate experiment, the RNA from either approximately 20,000 or 100,000 naive CD8 T cells was divided into five aliquots, and four of those aliquots went on to sequencing. The study was a methods study using CD8 T cells to benchmark molecular-identifier clustering-based TCR repertoire sequencing (MIDCIRS) and TCR RNA copy counting. General findings and caveats noted by the study authors: Highly expanded clone sizes could be underestimated if identical TCR molecules share a barcode. When barcode sub-clustering was left out, chimeric consensus sequences inflated TCR diversity, with chimeras reaching as high as 47%. In CMV-specific effector cells, clones with more than 20 RNA copies accounted for over 99% of molecules, whereas in naive cells such clones accounted for under 1%. Naive libraries contained spiked-in Jurkat TCR RNA (approximately nine copies' worth), which is not part of the donor repertoire. Modeling estimated about 3.3 recovered TCR RNA copies per cell, compared with about 10 by digital PCR, which implies 25% to 30% capture efficiency. A single cell's worth of spiked-in Jurkat TCR RNA was reported detectable even among around 1 million naive CD8 T cells.

V loses 3 bases, J loses 8 bases, and the germline ends lie 13 bases apart. The CDR1 and CDR2 encoded by the germline V gene are SNHLY and FYNNEI. Reading from cysteine to phenylalanine, the CDR3 counts 13 amino acids. Solely the CDR3 DNA is kept, with 39 bases framed from the first base. Libraries of naive CD8 T cells were built from anywhere between about 17,000 and 1,000,000 sorted cells, with 10%, 30% or 50% of the purified RNA used. Naive CD8 T cells, defined as CD8+CD4-CCR7+CD45RA+, were FACS-sorted into RLT Plus buffer on a BD FACSAria II. Detection sensitivity was tested by spiking Jurkat RNA equal to around 11 TCR copies' worth into samples containing roughly 17,000-1,100,000 naive CD8 T cells. CD8 T cells were enriched with RosetteSep CD8+ T Cell Enrichment Cocktail and Ficoll-Paque, followed by ACK red cell lysis. About this clonotype: Its specific antigen is unknown. Base-call qualities are not available, and no considerably larger clone is one nucleotide away.

The library was prepared using PCR. Instrument on record: NextSeq 500. Bulk TCR libraries were made following a previously described method, with the TCR primers given in Table S5. The Qiagen AllPrep DNA/RNA kit was used to purify total RNA. Before analysis, reads from multiple sequencing runs of the same library were pooled. In the paper's pipeline: Reads were retained only if their TCR constant sequence matched exactly, and those retained reads were trimmed to 150 nt and grouped according to their 12-nt molecular barcodes. Reads within each barcode group were sub-clustered using a 15% Levenshtein threshold, and quality-weighted consensus sequences were constructed for each RNA molecule. Non-functional sequences were excluded, and lower-count sequences lying one edit away from another sequence were also excluded. On the basis of fitting two negative binomial distributions, barcode sub-clusters with fewer than 20% of the maximum read count were discarded. TCRdb reprocessing: public reads trimmed at Q25 with fastp, clones called with MiXCR, in-frame beta chains kept. Every entry covers one CDR3 protein and lists the most common genes and DNA from its rows. It is TCRdb's table, rather than the study itself, that gives the V and J calls and clone size. Present in this sample are about 320,000 distinct CDR3 sequences, about 23% of which were seen just once. The top ten clonotypes cover 0.7% to 0.95% of the sample.

The rearranged chain carries TRBV2 and TRBJ1-2; the D gene identity is not certain. The TCR sequence derives from a human donor in good health. Some libraries in this study had Jurkat cell RNA spiked in. Sequences were obtained from naive CD8+ T cells from blood, with Jurkat cell RNA spiked in. In the paper's terms, the cell subset or site label means: FACS-sorted CD8+CD4-CCR7+CD45RA+ naive T cells. CDR3 region: CASSELTPPGYTF. The nucleotide sequence reads as follows: TGTGCCAGCAGTGAGCTTACCCCGCCCGGCTACACCTTC.